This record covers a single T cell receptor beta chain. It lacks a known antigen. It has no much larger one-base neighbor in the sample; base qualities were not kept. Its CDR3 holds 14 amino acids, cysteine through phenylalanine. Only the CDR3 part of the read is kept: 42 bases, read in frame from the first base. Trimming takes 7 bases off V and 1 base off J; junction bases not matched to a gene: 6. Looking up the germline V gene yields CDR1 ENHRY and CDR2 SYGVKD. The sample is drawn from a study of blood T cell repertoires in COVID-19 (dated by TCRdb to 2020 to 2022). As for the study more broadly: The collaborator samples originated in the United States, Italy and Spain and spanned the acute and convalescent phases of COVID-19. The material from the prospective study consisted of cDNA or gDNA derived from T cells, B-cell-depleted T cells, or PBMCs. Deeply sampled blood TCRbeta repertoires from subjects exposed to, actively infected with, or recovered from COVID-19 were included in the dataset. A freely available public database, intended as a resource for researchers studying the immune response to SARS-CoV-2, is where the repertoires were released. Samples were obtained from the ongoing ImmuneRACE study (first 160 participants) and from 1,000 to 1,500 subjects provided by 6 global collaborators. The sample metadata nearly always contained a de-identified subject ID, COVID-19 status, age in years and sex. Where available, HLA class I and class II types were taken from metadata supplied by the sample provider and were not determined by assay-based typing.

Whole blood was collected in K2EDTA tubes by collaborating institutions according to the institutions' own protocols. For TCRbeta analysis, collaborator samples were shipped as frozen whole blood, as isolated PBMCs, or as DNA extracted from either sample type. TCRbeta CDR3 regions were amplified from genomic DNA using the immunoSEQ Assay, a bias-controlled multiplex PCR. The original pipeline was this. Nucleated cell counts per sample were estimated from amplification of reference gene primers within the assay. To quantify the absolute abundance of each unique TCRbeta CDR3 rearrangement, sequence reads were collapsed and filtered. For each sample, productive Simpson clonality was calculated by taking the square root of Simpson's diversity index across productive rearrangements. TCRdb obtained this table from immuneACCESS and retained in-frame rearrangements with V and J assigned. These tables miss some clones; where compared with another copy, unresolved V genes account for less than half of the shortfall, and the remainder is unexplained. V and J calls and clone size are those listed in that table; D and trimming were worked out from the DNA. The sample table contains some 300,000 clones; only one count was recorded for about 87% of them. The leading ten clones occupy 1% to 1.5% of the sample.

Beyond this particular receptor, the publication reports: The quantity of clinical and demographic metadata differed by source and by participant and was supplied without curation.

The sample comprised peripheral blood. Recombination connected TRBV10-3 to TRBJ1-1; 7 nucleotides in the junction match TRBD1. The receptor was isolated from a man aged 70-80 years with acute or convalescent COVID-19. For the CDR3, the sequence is CAIKGDSRNTEAFF. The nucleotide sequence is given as TGTGCCATCAAGGGGGACAGCAGGAACACTGAAGCTTTCTTT.